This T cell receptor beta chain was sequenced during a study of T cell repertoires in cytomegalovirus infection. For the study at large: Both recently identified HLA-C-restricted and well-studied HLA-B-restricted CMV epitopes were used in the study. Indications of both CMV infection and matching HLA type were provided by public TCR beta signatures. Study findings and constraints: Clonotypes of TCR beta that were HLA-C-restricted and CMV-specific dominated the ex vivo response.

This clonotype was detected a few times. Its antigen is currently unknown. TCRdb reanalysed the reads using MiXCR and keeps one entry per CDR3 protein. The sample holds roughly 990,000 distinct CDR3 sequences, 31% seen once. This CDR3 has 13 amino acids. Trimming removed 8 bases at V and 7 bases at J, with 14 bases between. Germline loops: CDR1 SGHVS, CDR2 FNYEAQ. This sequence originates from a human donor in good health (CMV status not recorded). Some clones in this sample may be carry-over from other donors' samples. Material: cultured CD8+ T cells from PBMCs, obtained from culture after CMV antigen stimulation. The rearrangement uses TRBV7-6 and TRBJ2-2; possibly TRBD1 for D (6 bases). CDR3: CASGAGVGGELFF. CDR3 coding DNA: TGTGCCAGCGGAGCAGGGGTAGGCGGGGAGCTGTTTTTT. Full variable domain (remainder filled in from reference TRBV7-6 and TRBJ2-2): GAGVSQSPRYKVTKRGQDVALRCDPISGHVSLYWYRQALGQGPEFLTYFNYEAQQDKSGLPNDRFSAERPEGSISTLTIQRTEQRDSAMYRCASGAGVGGELFFGEGSRLTVL.